The present entry profiles one T cell receptor (beta chain) with its context. The data stem from a study of blood T cell repertoires in COVID-19. Method: immunoSEQ multiplex PCR; TCRdb's copy keeps in-frame clones and lacks some. The sample comprises hundreds of thousands of clones, around 88% of which are singletons, and about 5.7% rests with the top ten. The sequenced material came from PBMCs or T cells enriched from blood (not recorded which). The sequence derives from a woman aged 40 to 55 who had recovered from COVID-19.

Here the CDR3 reads CASSEDGQGSYEQYF. In nucleotides, the CDR3 is TGTGCCAGCAGTGAAGATGGACAGGGCTCCTACGAGCAGTACTTC. The chain is built from TRBV2 and TRBJ2-7; 8 bases agree with TRBD1. Losses at the gene ends were 1 base for V and 0 bases for J; bases not matched to a gene: 2. The V gene's germline CDR1 is SNHLY and CDR2 FYNNEI. The CDR3 consists of 15 residues.